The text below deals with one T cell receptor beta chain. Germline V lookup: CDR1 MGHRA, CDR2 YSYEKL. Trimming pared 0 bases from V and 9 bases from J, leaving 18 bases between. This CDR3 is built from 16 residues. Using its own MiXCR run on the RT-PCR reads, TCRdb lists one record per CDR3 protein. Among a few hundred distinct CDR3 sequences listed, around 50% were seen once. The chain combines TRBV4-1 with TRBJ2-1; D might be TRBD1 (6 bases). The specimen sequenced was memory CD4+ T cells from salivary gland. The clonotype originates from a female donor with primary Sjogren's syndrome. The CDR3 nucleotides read TGCGCCAGCAGCCAAGATTTAGGGCAGCGAGGGGGTGAGCAGTTCTTC. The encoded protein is CASSQDLGQRGGEQFF.